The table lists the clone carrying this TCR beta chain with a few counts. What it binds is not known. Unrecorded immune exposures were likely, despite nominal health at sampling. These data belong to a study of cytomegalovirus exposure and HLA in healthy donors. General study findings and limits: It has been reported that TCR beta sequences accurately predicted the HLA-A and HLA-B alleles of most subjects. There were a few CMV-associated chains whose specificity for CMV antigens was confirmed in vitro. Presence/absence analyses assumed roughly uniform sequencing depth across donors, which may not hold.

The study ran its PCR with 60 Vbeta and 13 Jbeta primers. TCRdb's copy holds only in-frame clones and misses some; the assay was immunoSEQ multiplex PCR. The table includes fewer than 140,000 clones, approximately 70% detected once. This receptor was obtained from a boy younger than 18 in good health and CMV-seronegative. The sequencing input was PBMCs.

CDR3 coding DNA: TGTGCCAGCAGTGGACAGGGCAATGAGCAGTTCTTC. It specifies CASSGQGNEQFF. The chain has TRBV28 and TRBJ2-1; 8 bases line up with TRBD1. The length of the CDR3 is 12 residues. The ends lost 5 bases at V and 6 bases at J; junction bases unmatched: 0. Germline V gene lookup returns CDR1 MDHEN and CDR2 SYDVKM.